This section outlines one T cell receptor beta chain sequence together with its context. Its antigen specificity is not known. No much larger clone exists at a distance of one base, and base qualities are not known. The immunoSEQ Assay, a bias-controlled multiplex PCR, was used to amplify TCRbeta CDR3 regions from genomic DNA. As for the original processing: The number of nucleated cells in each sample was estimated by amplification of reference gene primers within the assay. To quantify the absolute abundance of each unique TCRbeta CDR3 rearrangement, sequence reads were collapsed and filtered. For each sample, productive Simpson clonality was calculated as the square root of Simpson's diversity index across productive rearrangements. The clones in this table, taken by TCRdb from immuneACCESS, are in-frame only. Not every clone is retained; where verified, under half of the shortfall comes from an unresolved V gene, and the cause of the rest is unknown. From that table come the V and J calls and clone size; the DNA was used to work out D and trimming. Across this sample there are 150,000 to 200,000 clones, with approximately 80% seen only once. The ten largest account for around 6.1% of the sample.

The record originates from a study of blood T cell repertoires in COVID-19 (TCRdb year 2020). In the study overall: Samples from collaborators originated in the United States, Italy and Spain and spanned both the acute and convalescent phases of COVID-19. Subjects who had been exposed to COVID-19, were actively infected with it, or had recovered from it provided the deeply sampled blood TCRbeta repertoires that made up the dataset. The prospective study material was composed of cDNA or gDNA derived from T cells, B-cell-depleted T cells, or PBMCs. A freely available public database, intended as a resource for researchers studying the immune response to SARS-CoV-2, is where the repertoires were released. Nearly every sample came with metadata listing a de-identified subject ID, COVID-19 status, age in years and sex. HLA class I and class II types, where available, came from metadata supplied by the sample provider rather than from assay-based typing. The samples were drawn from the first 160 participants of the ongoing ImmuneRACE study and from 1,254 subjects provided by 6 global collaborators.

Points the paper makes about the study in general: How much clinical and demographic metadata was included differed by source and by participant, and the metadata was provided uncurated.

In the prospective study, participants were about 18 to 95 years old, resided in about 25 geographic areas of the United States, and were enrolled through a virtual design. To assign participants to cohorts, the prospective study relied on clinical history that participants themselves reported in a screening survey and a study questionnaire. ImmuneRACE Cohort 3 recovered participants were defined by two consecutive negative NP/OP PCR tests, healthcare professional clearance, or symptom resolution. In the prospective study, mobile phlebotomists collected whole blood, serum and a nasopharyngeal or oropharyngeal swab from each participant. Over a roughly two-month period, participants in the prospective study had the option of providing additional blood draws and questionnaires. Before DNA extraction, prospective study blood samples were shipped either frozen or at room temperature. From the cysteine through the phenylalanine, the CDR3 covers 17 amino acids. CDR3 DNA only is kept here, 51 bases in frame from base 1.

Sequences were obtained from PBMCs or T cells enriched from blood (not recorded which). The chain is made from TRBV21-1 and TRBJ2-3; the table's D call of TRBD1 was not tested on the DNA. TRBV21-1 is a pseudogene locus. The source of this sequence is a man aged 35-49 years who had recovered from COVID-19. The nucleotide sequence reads TGTGCCAGCAGCGGGATATACGAGGGACAGAGCACAGATACGCAGTATTTT. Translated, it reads CASSGIYEGQSTDTQYF.